The clone carrying this TCR beta chain was recorded at least ten times. Its antigen is unidentified. The entry originates in a study of spatial heterogeneity in lung cancer. Study observations and caveats: The study found ubiquitous expanded tumor TCRs in blood more at resection than follow-up.

Germline lookup yields CDR1 LGHDT and CDR2 YNNKEL (reference sequence). Trimming stripped 2 bases from V and 1 base from J, with 6 bases between. The CDR3 has 15 amino acids. The time point here: sample taken at primary tumor resection. In each case, whole RNA from tumor, nontumor lung or frozen PBMC was sequenced unsorted. TCRdb recomputed calls from the 5' RACE reads with MiXCR, one row per CDR3 protein. The profile covers more than 15,000 distinct CDR3 sequences, with roughly a fifth appearing a single time and around 20% taken by the ten largest. The chain recombines TRBV3-1 with TRBJ2-6; D not resolved. This sequence originates from a female donor with early-stage non-small cell lung cancer. Specimen: PBMCs, collected at surgery. The CDR3 is CASSQFGSGANVLTF. The CDR3 DNA sequence: TGTGCCAGCAGCCAATTCGGTTCTGGGGCCAACGTCCTGACTTTC.